This T cell receptor beta chain derives from a study of T cell responses to AZD1222 COVID-19 vaccine. Trimming stripped 5 bases from V and 1 base from J, with 4 bases between. This CDR3 is built from 12 residues. The V gene's germline CDR1 is SGHTA and CDR2 FQGNSA. Worth noting for this clone: What it binds is not known.

The protocol was immunoSEQ multiplex PCR, while the TCRdb copy is restricted to in-frame clones and leaves out a portion. The repertoire holds roughly 30,000 clones, with around 78% as singletons. The study's findings and limits: Regions left unmutated in variants are reportedly the target of nearly half of spike-specific TCRs.

This chain uses TRBV7-2 with TRBJ2-3, with D unresolved. The material sequenced was peripheral blood, taken 28 days after the second AZD1222 dose. The origin of this receptor is an adult who received the AZD1222 COVID-19 vaccine. The CDR3 sequence: CASSGRTDTQYF. The CDR3 DNA is TGTGCCAGCAGCGGTCGCACAGATACGCAGTATTTT.